This T cell receptor beta chain was observed in a study of blood T cell repertoires in COVID-19. Cohort 3 recovered donors had two negative PCRs, clearance, or symptom resolution. The J segment lost 3 bases and the V segment lost 5 bases, leaving 3 bases of the junction unmatched. CDR1 SGHVS and CDR2 FNYEAQ come from the germline V gene. The CDR3 loop spans 13 amino acids. Clones were sequenced by immunoSEQ multiplex PCR, and TCRdb holds only the in-frame ones, with some missing. The table includes 430,000 or so clones, more than 75% detected once. Specimen: PBMCs or T cells enriched from blood (not recorded which). The rearrangement links TRBV7-6 to TRBJ2-5; 7 bases match TRBD1. This receptor was obtained from a woman between 40 and 50 years old who had recovered from COVID-19. The CDR3 nucleotides read TGTGCCAGCAGCCCCGGGACAGAAGAGACCCAGTACTTC. Translation gives CASSPGTEETQYF.